This T cell receptor beta chain comes out of a study of T cell repertoires in cytomegalovirus infection (dated by TCRdb to about 2019). About the full investigation: Donor HLA type was relevant to the analysis, because carriage of CMV infection together with the matching HLA type was indicated by public TCR beta signatures. The investigation overall reported the following: The ex vivo response was dominated by HLA-C-restricted CMV-specific TCR beta clonotypes, which also provided the single most frequent clonotype in two of eight donors. Carriers of CMV infection plus the relevant HLA type were discriminated by the cumulative frequency of public TCR beta family members in the study cohort and in an independent roughly 370-donor cohort.

With respect to this clonotype: No antigen is known for it. No quality values exist for individual bases; no much larger clone is one base distant.

Sequenced on an Illumina HiSeq 1500. TCRdb applied fastp at Q25 and MiXCR to the public reads, then kept only in-frame beta chains. Each record represents a unique CDR3 protein, reported with the most common genes and DNA among its rows. The sample table records around 240,000 distinct CDR3 sequences; 22% of these occur just once. The top ten clonotypes cover about 20% of the sample. The sequencing sample was made of CD8+ T cells from PBMCs. This clonotype originated in a human donor in good health (CMV status not recorded). Some clones in this sample may be carry-over from other donors' samples.

The CDR3 amino acid sequence is: CASRSGGTYEQYF. The sequenced DNA: TGTGCCAGTAGGAGCGGGGGAACCTACGAGCAGTACTTC. The rearranged segments are TRBV19 and TRBJ2-7, with 8 middle bases fitting TRBD2. Germline trimming amounts to 6 bases on V and 2 bases on J, with 3 as the count of junction bases outside the gene matches. Based on the germline V gene (reference sequence), the CDR1 and CDR2 sequences are LNHDA and SQIVND. Measured from the cysteine to the phenylalanine, the CDR3 is 13 residues long. Only the CDR3 part of the read is kept: 39 bases, read in frame from the first base.